The 9 T cell receptor beta chains presented below share a single source sample, sequenced in a study of T cell responses to AZD1222 COVID-19 vaccine. Clones were read by immunoSEQ multiplex PCR, and TCRdb kept only the in-frame ones, dropping some. Of 52,000 or so clones in the sample, approximately 85% were seen once. Sequencing was performed on peripheral blood, taken on day 0 of MenACWY control vaccination. These receptors came from an adult in good health.

The J gene is TRBJ2-3, the V gene TRBV5-1; TRBD2 matches 7 bases. Germline V gene data show CDR1 as SGHRS and CDR2 as YFSETQ. Trimming took 1 base from V and 3 from J; bases not matched to a gene: 14. The CDR3 sequence is 18 residues long. CDR3 region: CASSLPDGGRAWTDTQYF. In nucleotides, the CDR3 is TGCGCCAGCAGCTTGCCTGATGGGGGGAGGGCCTGGACAGATACGCAGTATTTT.

The chain is built from TRBV28 and TRBJ1-6, with 7 positions matching TRBD1. Trimming removed 4 bases from V and 9 bases from J; junction bases left unmatched: 9. The CDR3 consists of 15 residues. Germline lookup yields CDR1 MDHEN and CDR2 SYDVKM. The CDR3 coding sequence is TGTGCCAGCAGTTCACGACAGGGCTCCAGTTCACCCCTCCACTTT. Translating gives CASSSRQGSSSPLHF.

The rearrangement uses TRBV14 and TRBJ1-2; D is unclear. This CDR3 comprises 15 residues. Trimming removed 0 bases at V and 7 bases at J, with 15 bases between. Germline CDR1 reads SGHDN; CDR2 reads FVKESK. CDR3 coding DNA: TGTGCCAGCAGCCAAGATAGGCTTCGGACTGGTGGCTACACCTTC. Amino acid sequence: CASSQDRLRTGGYTF.

This clone was recorded only once. The gene calls are TRBV5-6 and TRBJ2-3; perhaps TRBD2 as D (5 bases). Trimming stripped 4 bases from V and 2 bases from J, with 20 bases between. The length of the CDR3 is 17 residues. The germline gives CDR1 SGHDT, CDR2 YYEEEE. The CDR3 region has the DNA TGTGCCAGCAGCCAAAGACTCCTTCGGGGAAACACAGATACGCAGTATTTT. Amino acid sequence: CASSQRLLRGNTDTQYF.

The table lists this clone with a few counts. The chain links TRBV29-1 to TRBJ2-1; either TRBD1 or TRBD2 may fit D (5 bases each). The CDR3 covers 14 residues. The V gene lost 0 bases and the J gene lost 1 base, with 7 bases spanning the gap. Looked up from germline, CDR1 is SQVTM and CDR2 is ANQGSEA. The CDR3 sequence: CSVEEGESYNEQFF. The CDR3 coding sequence is TGCAGCGTTGAAGAGGGGGAGTCCTACAATGAGCAGTTCTTC.

This chain connects TRBV21-1 to TRBJ2-7; TRBD1 is taken as the D call from the table, unchecked against the DNA. TRBV21-1 is a listed pseudogene. The CDR3 has 14 amino acids. Here the CDR3 reads CASSTAIRQVEQYF. The DNA for the CDR3 is TGTGCCAGCAGCACGGCAATTAGACAGGTCGAGCAGTACTTC.

In this sample, this clone turned up once. The chain couples TRBV10-3 to TRBJ1-1, with 9 bases aligning to TRBD1. Per the germline V gene, CDR1 is ENHRY and CDR2 is SYGVKD. J gave up 6 bases and V 3 bases, and 5 bases lay outside the gene matches. This CDR3 comprises 14 residues. The CDR3: CAISEGTGLAEAFF. In DNA form, the CDR3 reads TGTGCCATCAGTGAAGGGACAGGGCTAGCTGAAGCTTTCTTT.

The genes are TRBV27 and TRBJ1-3; D gene ambiguous. There are 15 residues in the CDR3. In germline, CDR1 is MNHEY, CDR2 SMNVEV (reference sequence). Trimming removed 5 bases at V and 0 bases at J, with 11 bases between. DNA for the CDR3: TGTGCCAGCAGTCTCTCTGGAACCTCTGGAAACACCATATATTTT. Translation: CASSLSGTSGNTIYF.

J is TRBJ2-1 and V is TRBV29-1, with 7 nucleotides matching TRBD2. The ends lost 2 bases at V and 0 bases at J; junction bases unmatched: 1. Germline V gene data show CDR1 as SQVTM and CDR2 as ANQGSEA. The CDR3 length is 14 residues. The CDR3 sequence: CSVERTSSYNEQFF. CDR3 nucleotides: TGCAGCGTTGAACGGACTAGCTCCTACAATGAGCAGTTCTTC.